These T cell receptor beta chains were read from a single sample in a study of T-cell reconstitution after alpha-beta-depleted transplantation in children. TCRdb used MiXCR to reprocess the PCR reads, holding one entry per CDR3 protein. The data show 450,000 to 550,000 distinct CDR3 sequences, with over 10% seen just once and less than 15% held by the top ten. This specimen consisted of PBMCs, mostly from graft donor cells, obtained 180 days after TCRalphabeta/CD19-depleted stem cell transplant. The receptors stem from a female patient aged 2-9 years who had a stem cell transplant for aplastic anemia, so the T cells may come from the graft donor. Each CDR3 is given with its conserved first and last residue. The D gene is left open where the match is weak. Clone size is stated in some rows and not others, as once, few, many or a class when expanded.

>-|TRBD2|TRBV9|TRBJ2-1
TGTGCCAGCAGCGTAGCCTTGACTAGCGGAAATTACAATGAGCAGTTCTTC
CASSVALTSGNYNEQFF
>few|TRBD2|TRBV20-1|TRBJ2-3
TGCAGTGAAGCGGGGGCCTCCCGAGATACGCAGTATTTT
CSEAGASRDTQYF
>many|TRBD1|TRBV20-1|TRBJ1-5
TGCAGTGCCCCTCAGACAGGGGCAAATCAGCCCCAGCATTTT
CSAPQTGANQPQHF
>few|-|TRBV12-3/TRBV12-4|TRBJ2-2
TGTGCCAGCAGTCCCTGGGCAGTTGGGTATTACGGGGAGCTGTTTTTT
CASSPWAVGYYGELFF
>few|-|TRBV6-2/TRBV6-3|TRBJ1-5
TGTGCCAGCAGTATCCTCGGGACCAATCAGCCCCAGCATTTT
CASSILGTNQPQHF
>-|-|TRBV20-1|TRBJ1-5
TGCAGTGCTAGAGATGGGAGGGAAGGTAGAATCGGCAATCAGCCCCAGCATTTT
CSARDGREGRIGNQPQHF
>many|-|TRBV10-3|TRBJ2-5
TGTGCCATCAGGGAGACAGAGTTGGAAGAGACCCAGTACTTC
CAIRETELEETQYF
>-|TRBD2|TRBV5-1|TRBJ2-3
TGCGCCAGCAGCCCGGGACTAGCGGGAATCCGTCTTTTCACAGATACGCAGTATTTT
CASSPGLAGIRLFTDTQYF
>few|-|TRBV20-1|TRBJ2-7
TGCAGTGCTAGTAACGCCTACGAGCAGTACTTC
CSASNAYEQYF
>-|-|TRBV2|TRBJ1-1
TGTGCCAGCAGTACCTCCCGAGGGTGGAACACTGAAGCTTTCTTT
CASSTSRGWNTEAFF
>many|-|TRBV5-1|TRBJ2-1
TGCGCCAGCAGCTATTCCGCCCCATGGTTTGAGCAGTTCTTC
CASSYSAPWFEQFF
>few|-|TRBV20-1|TRBJ1-1
TGCAGTGCTAGACCTAAGAGGGGGTGGCGTGAAGCTTTCTTT
CSARPKRGWREAFF
>-|TRBD1|TRBV6-1|TRBJ2-5
TGTGCCAGCAGCCTACAGGGGGCACTGGAGACCCAGTACTTC
CASSLQGALETQYF
>few|TRBD2|TRBV28|TRBJ2-3
TGTGCCAGCAGTTCGACTAGCGTCACAGATACGCAGTATTTT
CASSSTSVTDTQYF
>-|TRBD1|TRBV30|TRBJ1-2
TGTGCCACCGCCTGGGACAGTAGTCTCTATGGCTACACCTTC
CATAWDSSLYGYTF
>few|-|TRBV29-1|TRBJ2-7
TGCAGCGTTTCGGACAGATACGAGCAGTACTTC
CSVSDRYEQYF
>-|-|TRBV4-3|TRBJ2-6
TGCGCCAGCAGCCATGAGAGGGGCAGACCCTCTGGGGCCAACGTCCTGACTTTC
CASSHERGRPSGANVLTF
>-|TRBD2|TRBV6-2/TRBV6-3|TRBJ2-1
TGTGCCAGCAACACCTGGACTAGCGGGAACAATGAGCAGTTCTTC
CASNTWTSGNNEQFF